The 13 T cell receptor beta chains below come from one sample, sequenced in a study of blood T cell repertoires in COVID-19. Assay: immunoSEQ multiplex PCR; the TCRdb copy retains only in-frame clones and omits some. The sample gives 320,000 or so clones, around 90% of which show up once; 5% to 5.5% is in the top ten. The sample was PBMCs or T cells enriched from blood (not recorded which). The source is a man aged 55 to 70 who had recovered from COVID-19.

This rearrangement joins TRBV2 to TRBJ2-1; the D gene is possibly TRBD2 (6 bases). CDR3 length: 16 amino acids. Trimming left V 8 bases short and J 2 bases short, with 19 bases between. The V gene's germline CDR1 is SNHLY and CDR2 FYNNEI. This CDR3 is CASGGIFVGTYNEQFF. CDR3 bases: TGTGCCAGCGGGGGGATCTTTGTCGGGACCTACAATGAGCAGTTCTTC.

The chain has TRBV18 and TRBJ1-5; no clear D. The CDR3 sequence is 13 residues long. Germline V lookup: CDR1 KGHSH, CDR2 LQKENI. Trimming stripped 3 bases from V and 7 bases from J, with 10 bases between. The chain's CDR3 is CASSPEVGQPQHF. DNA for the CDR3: TGTGCCAGCTCACCCGAGGTCGGGCAGCCCCAGCATTTT.

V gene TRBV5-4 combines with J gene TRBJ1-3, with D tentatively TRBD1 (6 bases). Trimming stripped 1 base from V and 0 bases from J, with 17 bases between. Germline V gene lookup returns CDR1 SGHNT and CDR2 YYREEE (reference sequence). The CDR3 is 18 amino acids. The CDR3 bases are TGTGCCAGCAGCTTGCCCCCGGGACACTCTAACTCTGGAAACACCATATATTTT. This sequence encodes CASSLPPGHSNSGNTIYF.

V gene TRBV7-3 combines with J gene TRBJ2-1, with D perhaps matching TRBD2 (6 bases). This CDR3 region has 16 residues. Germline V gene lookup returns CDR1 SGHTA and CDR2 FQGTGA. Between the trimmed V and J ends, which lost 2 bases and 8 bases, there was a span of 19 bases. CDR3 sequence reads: CASSLGASSDGHEQFF. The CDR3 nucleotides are TGTGCCAGCAGCTTAGGGGCCTCTAGCGATGGGCATGAGCAGTTCTTC.

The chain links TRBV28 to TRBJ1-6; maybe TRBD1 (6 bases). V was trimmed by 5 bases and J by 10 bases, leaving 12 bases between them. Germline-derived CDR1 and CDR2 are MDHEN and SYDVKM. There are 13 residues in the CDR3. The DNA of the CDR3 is TGTGCCAGCAGTAGGGGGTCTGGGTCACCCCTCCACTTT. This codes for CASSRGSGSPLHF.

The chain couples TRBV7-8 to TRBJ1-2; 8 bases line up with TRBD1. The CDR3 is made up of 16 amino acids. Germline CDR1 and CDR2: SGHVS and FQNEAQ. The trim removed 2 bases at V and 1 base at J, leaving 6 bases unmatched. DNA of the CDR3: TGTGCCAGCAGCTTAAGGCAGGGGGCGAGTAACTATGGCTACACCTTC. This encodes CASSLRQGASNYGYTF.

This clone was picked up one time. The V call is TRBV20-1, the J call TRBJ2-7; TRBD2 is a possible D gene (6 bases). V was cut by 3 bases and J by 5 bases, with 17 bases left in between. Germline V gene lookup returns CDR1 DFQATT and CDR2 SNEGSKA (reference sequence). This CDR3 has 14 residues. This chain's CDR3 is CSASSGGRMDEQYF. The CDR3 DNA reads TGCAGTGCTAGTTCCGGGGGAAGGATGGACGAGCAGTACTTC.

CDR3 loop: CASSEQGYEQYF. The CDR3 nucleotides are TGTGCCAGCAGTGAACAGGGCTACGAGCAGTACTTC. The chain joins TRBV25-1 to TRBJ2-7; tentative D call: TRBD1 (5 bases). The germline CDR1 and CDR2 sequences are MGHDK and SYGVNS. Trimming removed 2 bases at V and 3 bases at J, with 5 bases between. The CDR3 consists of 12 residues.

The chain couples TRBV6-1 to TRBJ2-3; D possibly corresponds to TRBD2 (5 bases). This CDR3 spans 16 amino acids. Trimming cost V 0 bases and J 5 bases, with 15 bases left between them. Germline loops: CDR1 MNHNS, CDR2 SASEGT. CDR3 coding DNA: TGTGCCAGCAGTGAAGCCCCGGACCCGGGGATAGATACGCAGTATTTT. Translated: CASSEAPDPGIDTQYF.

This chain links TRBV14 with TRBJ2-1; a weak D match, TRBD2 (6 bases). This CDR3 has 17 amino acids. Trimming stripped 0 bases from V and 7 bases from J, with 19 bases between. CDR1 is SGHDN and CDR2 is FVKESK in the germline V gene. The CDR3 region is CASSQDIAEAPRNEQFF. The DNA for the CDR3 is TGTGCCAGCAGCCAAGATATAGCGGAGGCTCCTAGGAATGAGCAGTTCTTC. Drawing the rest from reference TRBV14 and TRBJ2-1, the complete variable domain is EAGVTQFPSHSVIEKGQTVTLRCDPISGHDNLYWYRRVMGKEIKFLLHFVKESKQDESGMPNNRFLAERTGGTYSTLKVQPAELEDSGVYFCASSQDIAEAPRNEQFFGPGTRLTVL.

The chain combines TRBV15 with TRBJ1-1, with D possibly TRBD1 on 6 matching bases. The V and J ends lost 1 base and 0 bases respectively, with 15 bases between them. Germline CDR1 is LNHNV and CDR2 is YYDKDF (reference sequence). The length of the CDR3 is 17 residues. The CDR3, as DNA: TGTGCCACCAGCAGAGGACAGGCGGGTCTCATGAACACTGAAGCTTTCTTT. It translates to CATSRGQAGLMNTEAFF.

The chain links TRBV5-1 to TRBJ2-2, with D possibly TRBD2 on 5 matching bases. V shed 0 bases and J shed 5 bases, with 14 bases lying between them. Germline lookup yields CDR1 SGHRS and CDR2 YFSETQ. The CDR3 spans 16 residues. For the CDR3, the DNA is TGCGCCAGCAGCTTGGCTCCGGAGGCGGGTACCGGGGAGCTGTTTTTT. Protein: CASSLAPEAGTGELFF.

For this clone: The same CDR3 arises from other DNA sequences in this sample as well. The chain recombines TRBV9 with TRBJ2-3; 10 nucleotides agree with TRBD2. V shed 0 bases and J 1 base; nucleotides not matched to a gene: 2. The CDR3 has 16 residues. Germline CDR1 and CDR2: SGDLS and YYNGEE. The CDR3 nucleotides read TGTGCCAGCAGCGTAGGGCTAGCGGGAGGCACAGATACGCAGTATTTT. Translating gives CASSVGLAGGTDTQYF.